The rows below give T cell receptor beta chains drawn from one sample of a study of blood T cell repertoires in COVID-19. Clones were read by immunoSEQ multiplex PCR, and TCRdb kept only the in-frame ones, dropping some. The sample includes roughly 500,000 clones, 89% of them seen just once. The specimen sequenced was peripheral blood. All receptors derive from a man aged 18 to 29 with COVID-19, enrolled during active disease. Each CDR3 is given with its conserved first and last residue. D genes are given only for firm matches. Clone size appears in some rows only: once, few, many, or a class for an expanded clone.

V: TRBV7-9
size: NA
D: NA
J: TRBJ2-1
DNA: TGTGCCAGCAGCGCGAGCTCCTACAATGAGCAGTTCTTC
CDR3: CASSASSYNEQFF

V: TRBV4-1
size: NA
D: NA
J: TRBJ2-1
DNA: TGCGCCAGCAGCCTGGGGGGTTTGGGTGAGCAGTTCTTC
CDR3: CASSLGGLGEQFF

V: TRBV3-1/TRBV3-2
size: NA
D: NA
J: TRBJ1-6
DNA: TGTGCCAGCAGCCAAGATCTCGGGACTTTAAATTCACCCCTCCACTTT
CDR3: CASSQDLGTLNSPLHF

V: TRBV20-1
size: NA
D: TRBD1
J: TRBJ2-7
DNA: TGCAGTGCCAGTCCAGGGGACAGGGGGTACTACGAGCAGTACTTC
CDR3: CSASPGDRGYYEQYF

V: TRBV29-1
size: NA
D: NA
J: TRBJ2-7
DNA: TGCAGTGCCCGCGGGTTAACGAAAGAAGCCGAGCAGTACTTC
CDR3: CSARGLTKEAEQYF

V: TRBV5-1
size: NA
D: TRBD1
J: TRBJ2-5
DNA: TGCGCCAGCAGCTCGATCACCGGGACAGGGACTCAAGAGACCCAGTACTTC
CDR3: CASSSITGTGTQETQYF

V: TRBV27
size: NA
D: TRBD1
J: TRBJ1-1
DNA: TGTGCCAGCAGTCCACATGGACAGGTTAACGCTGAAGCTTTCTTT
CDR3: CASSPHGQVNAEAFF

V: TRBV7-9
size: NA
D: TRBD1
J: TRBJ1-6
DNA: TGTGCCAGCAGCTTAGAGGGGGCTGGGTCACCCCTCCACTTT
CDR3: CASSLEGAGSPLHF

V: TRBV19
size: NA
D: TRBD1
J: TRBJ2-7
DNA: TGTGCCAGTAGTATAGGCAGCAGGGGGTACGAGGACGAGCAGTACTTC
CDR3: CASSIGSRGYEDEQYF

V: TRBV7-8
size: NA
D: NA
J: TRBJ2-7
DNA: TGTGCCAGCAGCTTATCCAGGGAAGACTACGAGCAGTACTTC
CDR3: CASSLSREDYEQYF

V: TRBV13
size: NA
D: TRBD2
J: TRBJ2-7
DNA: TGTGCCAGCAGCTTATTGGCGGGGGGCTCACAGTACTTC
CDR3: CASSLLAGGSQYF

V: TRBV27
size: NA
D: NA
J: TRBJ2-2
DNA: TGTGCCAGCAGTTTAGCCGGGTCCGGGGAGCTGTTTTTT
CDR3: CASSLAGSGELFF

V: TRBV27
size: NA
D: NA
J: TRBJ2-6
DNA: TGTGCCAGCAGGGACAGCCACTCTGGGGCCAACGTCCTGACTTTC
CDR3: CASRDSHSGANVLTF

V: TRBV5-4
size: NA
D: NA
J: TRBJ1-6
DNA: TGTGCCAGCAGCTCTACTGAGGCAGGGGTTTATTCACCCCTCCACTTT
CDR3: CASSSTEAGVYSPLHF

V: TRBV5-1
size: NA
D: NA
J: TRBJ2-5
DNA: TGCGCCAGCAGCTTGGGGCCTCTTAGGGGACACCTCCAAGAGACCCAGTACTTC
CDR3: CASSLGPLRGHLQETQYF

V: TRBV5-4
size: NA
D: NA
J: TRBJ1-1
DNA: TGTGCCAGCAGCTTTGCGGGGGGCACTGAAGCTTTCTTT
CDR3: CASSFAGGTEAFF

V: TRBV5-4
size: NA
D: TRBD2
J: TRBJ2-5
DNA: TGTGCCAGCAGCTTGTGGGGAGGGAAGACCCAGTACTTC
CDR3: CASSLWGGKTQYF

V: TRBV5-1
size: NA
D: NA
J: TRBJ2-2
DNA: TGCGCCAGCAGCCCAAGGGGTACCGGGGAGCTGTTTTTT
CDR3: CASSPRGTGELFF

V: TRBV9
size: few
D: NA
J: TRBJ2-2
DNA: TGTGCCAGCAGCGTAGCCCCGGGGACTTCGAACACCGGGGAGCTGTTTTTT
CDR3: CASSVAPGTSNTGELFF

V: TRBV15
size: NA
D: TRBD2
J: TRBJ2-7
DNA: TGTGCCACCAGCAAACTGGGAGGGGACCTACTACGGGAGCAGTACTTC
CDR3: CATSKLGGDLLREQYF

V: TRBV6-5
size: NA
D: TRBD1
J: TRBJ1-1
DNA: TGTGCCAGCAGTCAGGACAGGGTTGAAGCTTTCTTT
CDR3: CASSQDRVEAFF

V: TRBV2
size: NA
D: NA
J: TRBJ2-3
DNA: TGTGCCAGCAGTTATGAGGGTAGCGGCAACACAGATACGCAGTATTTT
CDR3: CASSYEGSGNTDTQYF

V: TRBV18
size: NA
D: TRBD2
J: TRBJ2-5
DNA: TGTGCCAGCTCACCGCCTAGCGGATGGGAGACCCAGTACTTC
CDR3: CASSPPSGWETQYF

V: TRBV30
size: once
D: TRBD2
J: TRBJ2-3
DNA: TGTGCCTGGAGCGGAGCGGGAGGTAACACAGATACGCAGTATTTT
CDR3: CAWSGAGGNTDTQYF

V: TRBV7-9
size: NA
D: TRBD1
J: TRBJ1-2
DNA: TGTGCCAGCAGACGGACAGGGGGTTCCTATGGCTACACCTTC
CDR3: CASRRTGGSYGYTF

V: TRBV12-3/TRBV12-4
size: NA
D: NA
J: TRBJ2-3
DNA: TGTGCCAGCAGCTTCACAGATACGCAGTATTTT
CDR3: CASSFTDTQYF

V: TRBV11-2
size: few
D: TRBD1
J: TRBJ1-2
DNA: TGTGCCAGCAGCCCCGGGACAGGGGGCGGCTACACCTTC
CDR3: CASSPGTGGGYTF

V: TRBV30
size: many
D: TRBD1
J: TRBJ1-6
DNA: TGTGCCTGCAGACTACAGGGGATGTCAGGTTCACCCCTCCACTTT
CDR3: CACRLQGMSGSPLHF

V: TRBV5-6
size: NA
D: TRBD1
J: TRBJ1-3
DNA: TGTGCCAGCAGCTACGGGACAGGGGCAAACACCATATATTTT
CDR3: CASSYGTGANTIYF

V: TRBV5-6
size: NA
D: NA
J: TRBJ2-7
DNA: TGTGCCAGCGGAAGAGGGCGGGAGCAGTACTTC
CDR3: CASGRGREQYF

V: TRBV20-1
size: NA
D: NA
J: TRBJ2-3
DNA: TGCAGTGCTAGCCCGACAGATACGCAGTATTTT
CDR3: CSASPTDTQYF

V: TRBV18
size: once
D: NA
J: TRBJ2-1
DNA: TGTGCCAGCTCACCACCGTGGGCGGGGAACAATGAGCAGTTCTTC
CDR3: CASSPPWAGNNEQFF

V: TRBV6-5
size: NA
D: TRBD1
J: TRBJ2-5
DNA: TGTGCCAGCAGTTACTTGGCCAGGGGGCGGGCGGAGACCCAGTACTTC
CDR3: CASSYLARGRAETQYF

V: TRBV9
size: NA
D: TRBD1
J: TRBJ2-7
DNA: TGTGCCAGCAGTTTCCGGGACAGCTCCTACGAGCAGTACTTC
CDR3: CASSFRDSSYEQYF

V: TRBV3-1/TRBV3-2
size: NA
D: NA
J: TRBJ1-6
DNA: TGTGCCAGCAGCCACCGCCAAGGGGATTCACCCCTCCACTTT
CDR3: CASSHRQGDSPLHF

V: TRBV10-3
size: few
D: TRBD1
J: TRBJ2-7
DNA: TGTGCCATCAGTGGGGACAGTAAGACCTACGAGCAGTACTTC
CDR3: CAISGDSKTYEQYF

V: TRBV5-8
size: NA
D: TRBD1
J: TRBJ1-1
DNA: TGTGCCAGCAGCCCGGGGACAGGCAACACTGAAGCTTTCTTT
CDR3: CASSPGTGNTEAFF

V: TRBV6-5
size: once
D: NA
J: TRBJ1-2
DNA: TGTGCCAGCAGTTACGTGTCCCCCGGGAACTATGGCTACACCTTC
CDR3: CASSYVSPGNYGYTF

V: TRBV27
size: NA
D: NA
J: TRBJ2-5
DNA: TGTGCCAGCAGTTTAAAGGGTAGCCACCGGGGTGGGACCCAGTACTTC
CDR3: CASSLKGSHRGGTQYF

V: TRBV4-1
size: NA
D: NA
J: TRBJ1-6
DNA: TGCGCCAGCAGCCAAGTTTGGACAGAGTCCTCACCCCTCCACTTT
CDR3: CASSQVWTESSPLHF

V: TRBV27
size: NA
D: NA
J: TRBJ2-7
DNA: TGTGCCAGCAGTCCTCTCCCCGGACAAGATTACGAGCAGTACTTC
CDR3: CASSPLPGQDYEQYF

V: TRBV21-1
size: NA
D: NA
J: TRBJ2-5
DNA: TGTGCCAGCAGCAAAGCGCTCCTGACTAGCGGGACGGGAGAGACCCAGTACTTC
CDR3: CASSKALLTSGTGETQYF

V: TRBV18
size: NA
D: NA
J: TRBJ2-3
DNA: TGTGCCAGCTCACCCGCGGGACCCGGCCCAGATACGCAGTATTTT
CDR3: CASSPAGPGPDTQYF

V: TRBV27
size: NA
D: NA
J: TRBJ1-3
DNA: TGTGCCAGCAGTTTAAAGGGCCCACAGGGATTGGCTAAGTCTGGAAACACCATATATTTT
CDR3: CASSLKGPQGLAKSGNTIYF

V: TRBV11-2
size: NA
D: NA
J: TRBJ2-1
DNA: TGTGCCAGCAGCTTAGCAGGTGGGCATGGGTACAATGAGCAGTTCTTC
CDR3: CASSLAGGHGYNEQFF

V: TRBV6-5
size: NA
D: NA
J: TRBJ1-5
DNA: TGTGCCAGCAGTACCGACGGGGGCAATCAGCCCCAGCATTTT
CDR3: CASSTDGGNQPQHF

V: TRBV6-5
size: NA
D: NA
J: TRBJ1-1
DNA: TGTGCCAGCAGTCTAGGAGGGGAGAGCACTGAAGCTTTCTTT
CDR3: CASSLGGESTEAFF

V: TRBV19
size: NA
D: NA
J: TRBJ1-4
DNA: TGTGCCAGTAGTTTCCGGCGGGGTGAAAAACTGTTTTTT
CDR3: CASSFRRGEKLFF